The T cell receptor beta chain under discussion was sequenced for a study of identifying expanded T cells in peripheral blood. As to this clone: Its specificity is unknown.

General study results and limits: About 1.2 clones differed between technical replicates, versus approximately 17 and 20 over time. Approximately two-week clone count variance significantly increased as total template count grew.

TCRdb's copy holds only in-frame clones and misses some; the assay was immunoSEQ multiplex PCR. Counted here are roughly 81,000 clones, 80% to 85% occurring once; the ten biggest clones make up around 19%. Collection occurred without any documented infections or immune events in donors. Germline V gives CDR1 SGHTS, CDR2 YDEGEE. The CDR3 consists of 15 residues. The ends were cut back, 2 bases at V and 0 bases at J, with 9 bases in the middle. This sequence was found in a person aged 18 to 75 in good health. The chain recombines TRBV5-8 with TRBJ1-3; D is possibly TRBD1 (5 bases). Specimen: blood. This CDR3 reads CASSFREYSGNTIYF. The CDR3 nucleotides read TGTGCCAGCAGCTTCAGGGAGTACTCTGGAAACACCATATATTTT.